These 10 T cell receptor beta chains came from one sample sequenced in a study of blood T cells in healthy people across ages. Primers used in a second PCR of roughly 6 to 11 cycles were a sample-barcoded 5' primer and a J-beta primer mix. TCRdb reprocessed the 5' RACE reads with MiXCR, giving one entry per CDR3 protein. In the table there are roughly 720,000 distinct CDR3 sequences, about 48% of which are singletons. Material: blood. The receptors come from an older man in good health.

The CDR3: CSAKFAGNEQFF. The CDR3 coding sequence is TGCAGTGCTAAATTCGCGGGCAATGAGCAGTTCTTC. This chain connects TRBV20-1 to TRBJ2-1; maybe TRBD2 (5 bases). The germline V and J ends were trimmed by 4 bases and 6 bases, with 10 bases remaining between them. This CDR3 is 12 amino acids long. Germline V gene sequence: CDR1 DFQATT, CDR2 SNEGSKA (reference sequence).

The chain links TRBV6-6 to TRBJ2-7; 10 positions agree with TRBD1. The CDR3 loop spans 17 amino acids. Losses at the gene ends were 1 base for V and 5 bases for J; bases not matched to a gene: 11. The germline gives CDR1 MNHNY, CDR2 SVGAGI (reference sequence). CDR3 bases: TGTGCCAGCAGTTACTGGGGGACAGGGGACTCTAGGCACGAGCAGTACTTC. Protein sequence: CASSYWGTGDSRHEQYF.

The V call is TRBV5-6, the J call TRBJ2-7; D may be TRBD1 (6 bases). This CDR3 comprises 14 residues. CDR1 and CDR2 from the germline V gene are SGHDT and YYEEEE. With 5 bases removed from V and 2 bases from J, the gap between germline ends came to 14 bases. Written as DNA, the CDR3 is TGTGCCAGCAGTGTCGGGACACAACCCTACGAGCAGTACTTC. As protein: CASSVGTQPYEQYF.

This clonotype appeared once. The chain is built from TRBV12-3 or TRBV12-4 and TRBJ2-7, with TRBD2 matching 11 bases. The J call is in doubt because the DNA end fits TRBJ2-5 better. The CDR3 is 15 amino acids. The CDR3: CASSWGVAGGKTQYF. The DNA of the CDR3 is TGTGCCAGCAGTTGGGGTGTAGCGGGAGGGAAGACCCAGTACTTC.

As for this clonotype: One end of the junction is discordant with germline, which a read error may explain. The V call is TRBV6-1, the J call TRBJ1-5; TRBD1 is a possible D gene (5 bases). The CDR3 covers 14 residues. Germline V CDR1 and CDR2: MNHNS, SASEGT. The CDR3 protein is CASKLGASNQPQHF. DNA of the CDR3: TGCGCCAGCAAGCTCGGGGCTAGCAATCAGCCCCAGCATTTT.

CDR3 in amino acids: CASSLQAARNEQFF. In nucleotides, the CDR3 is TGTGCCAGCAGCTTACAGGCGGCCAGGAATGAGCAGTTCTTC. This chain links TRBV7-2 with TRBJ2-1, with D hard to call. The germline V and J ends were trimmed by 2 bases and 7 bases, with 12 bases remaining between them. This CDR3 has 14 amino acids. Germline CDR1 SGHTA, CDR2 FQGNSA.

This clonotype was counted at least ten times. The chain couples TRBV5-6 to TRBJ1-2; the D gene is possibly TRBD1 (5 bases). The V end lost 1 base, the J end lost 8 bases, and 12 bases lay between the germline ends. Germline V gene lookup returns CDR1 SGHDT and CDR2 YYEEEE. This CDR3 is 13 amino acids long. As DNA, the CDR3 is TGTGCCAGCAGCTTGCCGGGGGAACGAGGCTACACCTTC. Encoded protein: CASSLPGERGYTF. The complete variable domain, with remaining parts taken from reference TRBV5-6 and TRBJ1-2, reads DAGVTQSPTHLIKTRGQQVTLRCSPKSGHDTVSWYQQALGQGPQFIFQYYEEEERQRGNFPDRFSGHQFPNYSSELNVNALLLGDSALYLCASSLPGERGYTFGSGTRLTVV.

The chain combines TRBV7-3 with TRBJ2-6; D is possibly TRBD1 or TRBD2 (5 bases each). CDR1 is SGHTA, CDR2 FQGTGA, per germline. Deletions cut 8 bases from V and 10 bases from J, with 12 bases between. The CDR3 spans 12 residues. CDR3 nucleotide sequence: TGTGCCAGCGGGGTAGGGGAGAACGTCCTGACTTTC. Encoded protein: CASGVGENVLTF.

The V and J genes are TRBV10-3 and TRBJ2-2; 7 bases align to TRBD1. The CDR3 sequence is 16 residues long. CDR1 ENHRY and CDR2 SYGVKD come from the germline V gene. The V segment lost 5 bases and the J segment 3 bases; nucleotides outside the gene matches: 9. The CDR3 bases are TGTGCCATCAGTCCGGGTAGGGGGCTCGACACCGGGGAGCTGTTTTTT. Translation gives CAISPGRGLDTGELFF.

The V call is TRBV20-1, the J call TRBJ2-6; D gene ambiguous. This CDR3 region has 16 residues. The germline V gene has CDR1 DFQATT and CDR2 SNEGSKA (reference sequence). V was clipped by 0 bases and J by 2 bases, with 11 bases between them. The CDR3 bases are TGCAGTGCTAGAGACCCCCAGAAGGCTGGGGCCAACGTCCTGACTTTC. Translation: CSARDPQKAGANVLTF.